The next 29 T cell receptor beta chains were all read from a single sample in a study of technical replicates of blood from several donors. Only in-frame clones appear in the TCRdb table, and some are missing; sequencing was by immunoSEQ multiplex PCR. This table holds some 64,000 clones, approximately 97% found once. Sequencing used T cells isolated from PBMCs. Every receptor here comes from a human donor in good health.

Written as DNA, the CDR3 is TGTGCCAGCAGTCGATTCGGGGGAGGCGAGACCCAGTACTTC. This translates into CASSRFGGGETQYF. V is TRBV7-6 and J is TRBJ2-5; D is perhaps TRBD2 (6 bases). The V end lost 6 bases, the J end lost 5 bases, and 16 bases lay between the germline ends. The length of the CDR3 is 14 residues. CDR1 is SGHVS, CDR2 FNYEAQ, per germline.

V is TRBV5-1 and J is TRBJ2-5, with D perhaps TRBD2 (5 bases). V was pared by 3 bases and J by 2 bases, with 14 bases between. CDR3 length: 15 residues. Germline V gene data show CDR1 as SGHRS and CDR2 as YFSETQ. The CDR3 reads CASSSSLGGQETQYF. CDR3 coding DNA: TGCGCCAGCAGCTCGTCACTAGGCGGGCAAGAGACCCAGTACTTC.

The chain links TRBV5-5 to TRBJ1-2; TRBD1 agrees at 7 bases. Germline trimming cut 4 bases from V and 7 bases from J; bases unmatched to any gene: 13. From germline, CDR1 is SGHKS and CDR2 YYEKEE (reference sequence). This CDR3 has 15 amino acids. The CDR3 nucleotides read TGTGCCAGCAGCAGGGACAGCCAAGACGGAGGTGGCTACACCTTC. It yields the protein CASSRDSQDGGGYTF.

This chain connects TRBV7-8 to TRBJ1-6; D is perhaps TRBD1 (5 bases). This CDR3 is 15 amino acids long. Trimming stripped 0 bases from V and 4 bases from J, with 7 bases between. Germline V gene lookup returns CDR1 SGHVS and CDR2 FQNEAQ. The CDR3 spells CASSLAGRYNSPLHF. CDR3 nucleotides: TGTGCCAGCAGCTTAGCGGGGCGGTATAATTCACCCCTCCACTTT.

The chain carries TRBV5-1 and TRBJ1-2, with no clear D. With 7 bases removed from V and 0 bases from J, the gap between germline ends came to 16 bases. CDR3 length: 15 amino acids. Germline CDR1 and CDR2: SGHRS and YFSETQ. In nucleotides, the CDR3 is TGCGCCAGCTGCCCGGAGCCCCCTTCTAACTATGGCTACACCTTC. Encoded protein: CASCPEPPSNYGYTF.

The rearrangement uses TRBV5-1 and TRBJ1-4; the D gene is possibly TRBD1 (5 bases). The germline V gene encodes CDR1 SGHRS and CDR2 YFSETQ. V lost 4 bases to trimming and J lost 4 bases, with 14 bases between them. The CDR3 spans 15 residues. The chain's CDR3 is CASSLKGEFNEKLFF. The CDR3 coding sequence is TGCGCCAGCAGCCTGAAAGGGGAATTTAATGAAAAACTGTTTTTT.

Regarding this clone: Relative to the germline gene, one junction end is altered; a read error may explain this. J is TRBJ1-2 and V is TRBV15; 7 bases fit TRBD1. Germline assignment: CDR1 LNHNV and CDR2 YYDKDF (reference sequence). CDR3 length: 12 amino acids. The chain's CDR3 is CATGGGRGVAAF. DNA for the CDR3: TGTGCCACCGGAGGGGGCAGAGGGGTCGCGGCTTTC.

The chain employs TRBV29-1 and TRBJ1-2, with D perhaps TRBD1 (5 bases). Trimming took 3 bases from V and 2 from J, leaving 10 bases between them. The CDR3 covers 13 residues. The germline V gene has CDR1 SQVTM and CDR2 ANQGSEA. CDR3 residues: CSVDRTSNYGYTF. The CDR3 region has the DNA TGCAGCGTTGATAGGACAAGCAACTATGGCTACACCTTC. The variable domain in full, with the rest retrieved from reference TRBV29-1 and TRBJ1-2, is SAVISQKPSRDICQRGTSLTIQCQVDSQVTMMFWYRQQPGQSLTLIATANQGSEATYESGFVIDKFPISRPNLTFSTLTVSNMSPEDSSIYLCSVDRTSNYGYTFGSGTRLTVV.

This clone appeared once. The V and J genes are TRBV30 and TRBJ1-2; 7 bases align to TRBD1. The ends lost 3 bases at V and 4 bases at J; junction bases unmatched: 14. The CDR3 sequence is 16 residues long. Germline V lookup: CDR1 GTSNPN, CDR2 SVGIG (reference sequence). The chain's CDR3 is CAWSLGIGQELYGYTF. In nucleotides, the CDR3 is TGTGCCTGGAGCCTTGGGATCGGACAGGAACTCTATGGCTACACCTTC.

This chain links TRBV11-2 with TRBJ1-1; no definite D call. V gave up 0 bases and J gave up 9 bases, with 11 bases separating them. The germline CDR1 and CDR2 sequences are SGHAT and FQNNGV. CDR3 length: 13 amino acids. The CDR3 sequence is CASSLDRRGKAFF. CDR3 nucleotides: TGTGCCAGCAGCTTAGATCGCCGGGGTAAAGCTTTCTTT.

The chain employs TRBV4-1 and TRBJ2-7; 9 positions match TRBD1. This CDR3 comprises 14 residues. V lost 0 bases and J lost 4; bases outside the gene matches: 1. CDR1 is MGHRA, CDR2 YSYEKL, per germline. The CDR3 reads CASSQETGGYEQYF. The CDR3 nucleotides read TGCGCCAGCAGCCAAGAGACAGGGGGGTACGAGCAGTACTTC.

The chain couples TRBV18 to TRBJ1-2; 7 nucleotides match TRBD1. The J segment lost 3 bases and the V segment lost 8 bases, leaving 6 bases of the junction unmatched. The CDR3 runs to 13 residues. Germline CDR1 and CDR2: KGHSH and LQKENI. The CDR3 sequence is CASRTGADYGYTF. The CDR3 region has the DNA TGTGCCAGCCGAACAGGGGCGGACTATGGCTACACCTTC. Full variable domain (outside the CDR3, taken from reference TRBV18 and TRBJ1-2): NAGVMQNPRHLVRRRGQEARLRCSPMKGHSHVYWYRQLPEEGLKFMVYLQKENIIDESGMPKERFSAEFPKEGPSILRIQQVVRGDSAAYFCASRTGADYGYTFGSGTRLTVV.

In this sample, this clone turned up a few times. V gene TRBV30 combines with J gene TRBJ1-1; 7 bases are a match to TRBD1. CDR1 and CDR2 from the germline V gene are GTSNPN and SVGIG (reference sequence). The ends lost 0 bases at V and 10 bases at J; junction bases unmatched: 17. The CDR3 has 16 amino acids. The CDR3 region has the DNA TGTGCCTGGAGTGTACCCCCCCGGACAGAGCACAGGGGAGCTTTCTTT. Protein: CAWSVPPRTEHRGAFF.

V and J are TRBV7-2 and TRBJ1-2, with TRBD1 matching 7 bases. This CDR3 contains 15 residues. V shed 4 bases, J shed 2 bases, and the junction held 7 bases outside the gene matches. CDR1 and CDR2 from the germline V gene are SGHTA and FQGNSA. The CDR3 nucleotides are TGTGCCAGCAGCTCCGGAGGGACAGTAAACTATGGCTACACCTTC. This translates into CASSSGGTVNYGYTF.

V gene TRBV6-1 combines with J gene TRBJ1-1, with 9 bases lining up with TRBD1. V gave up 1 base and J gave up 7 bases; unmatched junction bases: 7. The CDR3 totals 15 residues. The germline CDR1 and CDR2 sequences are MNHNS and SASEGT. This chain's CDR3 is CASSEENRGRGEAFF. The CDR3 DNA sequence: TGTGCCAGCAGTGAAGAGAACAGGGGGCGAGGTGAAGCTTTCTTT.

The rearrangement links TRBV30 to TRBJ2-7; 7 positions match TRBD1. Per the germline V gene, CDR1 is GTSNPN and CDR2 is SVGIG (reference sequence). V lost 3 bases to trimming and J lost 7 bases; unmatched junction nucleotides: 15. This CDR3 spans 15 amino acids. DNA of the CDR3: TGTGCCTGGAGCGAGCGTACAGGGGACCCCTGTGAGCAGTACTTC. It specifies CAWSERTGDPCEQYF.

V usage is TRBV5-4 and J usage is TRBJ2-3, with TRBD2 matching over 9 bases. Trimming took 1 base from V and 6 from J; bases not matched to a gene: 9. In germline, CDR1 is SGHNT, CDR2 YYREEE (reference sequence). The CDR3 contains 16 residues. The DNA of the CDR3 is TGTGCCAGCAGCTTGTTCGCGGGAGGGACCGACGATACGCAGTATTTT. Translating gives CASSLFAGGTDDTQYF.

This clone was counted a few times. V is TRBV4-1 and J is TRBJ1-1; D might be TRBD1 (5 bases). CDR1 and CDR2 from the germline V gene are MGHRA and YSYEKL. This CDR3 spans 15 amino acids. V lost 3 bases and J lost 6, with 17 bases in between. CDR3 protein: CASSHPGGGIAEAFF. CDR3 nucleotide sequence: TGCGCCAGCAGCCACCCGGGGGGAGGCATCGCTGAAGCTTTCTTT.

This sequence joins TRBV6-5 and TRBJ2-2; TRBD1 might be the D (5 bases). The V and J ends lost 5 bases and 4 bases respectively, with 5 bases between them. The CDR3 sequence is 12 residues long. Germline V gene data show CDR1 as MNHEY and CDR2 as SVGAGI. The CDR3 loop reads CASSDSTGELFF. CDR3 nucleotide sequence: TGTGCCAGCAGTGACAGCACCGGGGAGCTGTTTTTT.

The rearrangement joins TRBV27 to TRBJ2-1, with D possibly matching TRBD1 (5 bases). This CDR3 is built from 12 residues. Per the germline V gene, CDR1 is MNHEY and CDR2 is SMNVEV (reference sequence). The germline V and J ends were trimmed by 3 bases and 10 bases, with 10 bases remaining between them. CDR3 DNA sequence: TGTGCCAGCAGTTTGGGAAGGGGCGAGCAGTTCTTC. This translates into CASSLGRGEQFF.

The chain recombines TRBV2 with TRBJ1-2; 11 nucleotides match TRBD1. This CDR3 has 17 amino acids. With 8 bases clipped from V and 2 bases from J, the junction kept 13 bases outside the gene matches. Germline values: CDR1 SNHLY, CDR2 FYNNEI. The CDR3 is CASHGQGAEESNYGYTF. The CDR3 DNA reads TGTGCCAGCCATGGACAGGGGGCTGAGGAGTCGAACTATGGCTACACCTTC. The variable domain in full, completed from reference TRBV2 and TRBJ1-2, reads EPEVTQTPSHQVTQMGQEVILRCVPISNHLYFYWYRQILGQKVEFLVSFYNNEISEKSEIFDDQFSVERPDGSNFTLKIRSTKLEDSAMYFCASHGQGAEESNYGYTFGSGTRLTVV.

DNA for the CDR3: TGTGCCAGCAGCGTAGAAGGGGGTTATAATTCACCCCTCCACTTT. This gives the protein CASSVEGGYNSPLHF. V is TRBV9 and J is TRBJ1-6, with D perhaps matching TRBD1 (6 bases). In germline, CDR1 is SGDLS, CDR2 YYNGEE. The CDR3 loop spans 15 amino acids. Trimming shortened V by 0 bases and J by 4 bases, and 8 bases separated the two germline ends.

The chain links TRBV29-1 to TRBJ1-3; 11 bases are shared with TRBD1. The CDR3 loop spans 15 amino acids. The J segment lost 0 bases and the V segment lost 7 bases, leaving 5 bases of the junction unmatched. CDR1 SQVTM and CDR2 ANQGSEA come from the germline V gene. CDR3 region: CSGTGTGGSGNTIYF. The CDR3 nucleotides read TGCAGCGGCACCGGGACAGGGGGCTCTGGAAACACCATATATTTT. Filled out from reference TRBV29-1 and TRBJ1-3, the complete variable domain reads SAVISQKPSRDICQRGTSLTIQCQVDSQVTMMFWYRQQPGQSLTLIATANQGSEATYESGFVIDKFPISRPNLTFSTLTVSNMSPEDSSIYLCSGTGTGGSGNTIYFGEGSWLTVV.

As DNA, the CDR3 is TGTGCCAGCAGCCAAATTGAACAGGTCTCAGATACGCAGTATTTT. Translated: CASSQIEQVSDTQYF. The chain recombines TRBV4-2 with TRBJ2-3; possible D gene TRBD1, 5 bases. Trimming pared 2 bases from V and 4 bases from J, leaving 13 bases between. Germline lookup yields CDR1 LGHNA and CDR2 YNFKEQ. There are 15 residues in the CDR3.

The CDR3 loop reads CASSPSRGAADTQYF. The DNA of the CDR3 is TGTGCCAGCAGCCCCTCTCGGGGGGCAGCAGATACGCAGTATTTT. The gene calls are TRBV7-9 and TRBJ2-3; D perhaps matches TRBD2 (7 bases). The CDR3 is 15 residues long. V lost 5 bases to trimming and J lost 4 bases, with 16 bases between them. Per germline, CDR1 SEHNR and CDR2 FQNEAQ (reference sequence).

The chain recombines TRBV27 with TRBJ1-5, with D unclear. The CDR3 runs to 13 residues. Germline-derived CDR1 and CDR2 are MNHEY and SMNVEV (reference sequence). Trimming took 5 bases from V and 6 from J, leaving 11 bases between them. The CDR3 loop reads CASSPGFGQPQHF. DNA of the CDR3: TGTGCCAGCAGTCCGGGGTTCGGTCAGCCCCAGCATTTT.

The chain uses TRBV5-1 and TRBJ2-3, with 11 bases fitting TRBD2. The CDR3 runs 18 residues. The germline V gene encodes CDR1 SGHRS and CDR2 YFSETQ. V lost 1 base, J lost 1 base, and 8 bases stayed unmatched. This CDR3 reads CASSLRLAGGVGTDTQYF. CDR3 nucleotide sequence: TGCGCCAGCAGCTTGCGGCTAGCGGGAGGTGTCGGCACAGATACGCAGTATTTT. The full variable domain, in which reference TRBV5-1 and TRBJ2-3 provide the parts outside the CDR3, is KAGVTQTPRYLIKTRGQQVTLSCSPISGHRSVSWYQQTPGQGLQFLFEYFSETQRNKGNFPGRFSGRQFSNSRSEMNVSTLELGDSALYLCASSLRLAGGVGTDTQYFGPGTRLTVL.

The rearrangement uses TRBV25-1 and TRBJ2-2, with a possible D match to TRBD1 (5 bases). The CDR3 is 16 residues long. Trimming took off 4 bases at V and 0 bases at J, with 12 bases between the two ends. The V gene's germline CDR1 is MGHDK and CDR2 SYGVNS. The CDR3 region is CASSGTRGTNTGELFF. The CDR3 coding sequence is TGTGCCAGCAGTGGCACAAGGGGAACGAACACCGGGGAGCTGTTTTTT.

The chain links TRBV5-6 to TRBJ2-7; no definite D call. V gave up 4 bases and J gave up 6 bases, with 14 bases separating them. The CDR3 consists of 13 residues. Germline V gene sequence: CDR1 SGHDT, CDR2 YYEEEE. The CDR3 is CASSRRSFAEQYF. The CDR3 DNA sequence: TGTGCCAGCAGCCGCAGATCATTCGCCGAGCAGTACTTC.